The entry below describes one T cell receptor (beta chain). Generated by immunoSEQ multiplex PCR, the TCRdb table keeps only in-frame clones and is missing some. This table holds under 300,000 clones, more than 75% found once. The entry originates in a study of blood T cell repertoires in COVID-19. This receptor was taken from a woman between 40 and 55 years old who had recovered from COVID-19. Sequencing input: peripheral blood.

The CDR3: CASSLLGGAQTEAFF. CDR3 nucleotides: TGTGCCAGCAGCTTACTTGGCGGGGCGCAGACTGAAGCTTTCTTT. The chain carries TRBV7-9 and TRBJ1-1, with a weak D call TRBD1 (5 bases). Trimming took off 2 bases at V and 5 bases at J, with 15 bases between the two ends. Germline CDR1 reads SEHNR; CDR2 reads FQNEAQ (reference sequence). This CDR3 has 15 residues. The full variable domain, rest sourced from reference TRBV7-9 and TRBJ1-1, is DTGVSQNPRHKITKRGQNVTFRCDPISEHNRLYWYRQTLGQGPEFLTYFQNEAQLEKSRLLSDRFSAERPKGSFSTLEIQRTEQGDSAMYLCASSLLGGAQTEAFFGQGTRLTVV.